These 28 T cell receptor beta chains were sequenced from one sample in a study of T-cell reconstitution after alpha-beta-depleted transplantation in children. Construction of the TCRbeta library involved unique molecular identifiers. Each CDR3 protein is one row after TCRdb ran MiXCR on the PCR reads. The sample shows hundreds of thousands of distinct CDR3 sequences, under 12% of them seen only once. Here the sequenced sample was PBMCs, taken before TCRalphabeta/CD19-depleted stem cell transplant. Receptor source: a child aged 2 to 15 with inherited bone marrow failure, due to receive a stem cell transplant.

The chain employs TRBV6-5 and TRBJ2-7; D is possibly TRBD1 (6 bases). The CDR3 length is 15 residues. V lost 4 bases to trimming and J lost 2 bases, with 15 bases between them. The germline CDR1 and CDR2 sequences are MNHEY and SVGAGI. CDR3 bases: TGTGCCAGCAGTTTTAGGGACGACAGGCCCTACGAGCAGTACTTC. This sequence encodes CASSFRDDRPYEQYF.

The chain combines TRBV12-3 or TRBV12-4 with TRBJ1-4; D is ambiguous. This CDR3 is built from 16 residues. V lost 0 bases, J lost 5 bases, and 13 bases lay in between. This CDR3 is CASSLAVWGGNEKLFF. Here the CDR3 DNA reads TGTGCCAGCAGTTTAGCAGTATGGGGAGGGAATGAAAAACTGTTTTTT.

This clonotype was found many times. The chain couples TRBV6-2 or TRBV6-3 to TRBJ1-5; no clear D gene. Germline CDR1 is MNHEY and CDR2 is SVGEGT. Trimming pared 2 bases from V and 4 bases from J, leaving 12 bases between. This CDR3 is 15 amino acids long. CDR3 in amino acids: CASSYRDVGNQPQHF. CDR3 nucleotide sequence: TGTGCCAGCAGTTACCGAGACGTGGGGAATCAGCCCCAGCATTTT.

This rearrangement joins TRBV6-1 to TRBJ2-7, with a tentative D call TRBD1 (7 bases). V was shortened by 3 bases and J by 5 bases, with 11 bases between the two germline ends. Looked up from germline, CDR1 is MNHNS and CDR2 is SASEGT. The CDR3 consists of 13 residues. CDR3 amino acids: CASSDRGADEQYF. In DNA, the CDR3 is TGTGCCAGCAGTGACAGGGGGGCGGACGAGCAGTACTTC.

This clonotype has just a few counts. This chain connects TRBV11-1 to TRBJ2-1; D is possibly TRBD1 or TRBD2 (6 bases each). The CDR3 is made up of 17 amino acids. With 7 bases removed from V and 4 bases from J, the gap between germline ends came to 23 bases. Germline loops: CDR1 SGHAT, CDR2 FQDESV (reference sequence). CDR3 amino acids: CASNPPPTAGTYNEQFF. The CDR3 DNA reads TGTGCCAGCAACCCCCCTCCGACGGCGGGGACATACAATGAGCAGTTCTTC. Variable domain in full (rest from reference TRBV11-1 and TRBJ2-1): EAEVAQSPRYKITEKSQAVAFWCDPISGHATLYWYRQILGQGPELLVQFQDESVVDDSQLPKDRFSAERLKGVDSTLKIQPAELGDSAMYLCASNPPPTAGTYNEQFFGPGTRLTVL.

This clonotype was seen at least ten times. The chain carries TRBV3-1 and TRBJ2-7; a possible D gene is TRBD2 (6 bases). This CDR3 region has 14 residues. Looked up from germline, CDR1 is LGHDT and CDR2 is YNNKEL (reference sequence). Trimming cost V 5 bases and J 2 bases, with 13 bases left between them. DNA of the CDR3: TGTGCCAGCAGCGGAGCCCGGGAGACCTACGAGCAGTACTTC. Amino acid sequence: CASSGARETYEQYF.

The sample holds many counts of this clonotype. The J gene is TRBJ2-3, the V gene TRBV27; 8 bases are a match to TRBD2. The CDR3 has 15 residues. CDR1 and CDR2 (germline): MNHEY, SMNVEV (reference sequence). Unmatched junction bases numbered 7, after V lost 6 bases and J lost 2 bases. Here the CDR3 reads CASSRGTRPTDTQYF. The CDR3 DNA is TGTGCCAGCAGCCGCGGGACTAGGCCCACAGATACGCAGTATTTT.

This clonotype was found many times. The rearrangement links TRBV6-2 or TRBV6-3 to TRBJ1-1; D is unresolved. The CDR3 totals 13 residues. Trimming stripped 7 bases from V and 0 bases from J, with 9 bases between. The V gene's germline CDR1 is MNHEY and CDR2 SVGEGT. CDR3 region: CASNQAMNTEAFF. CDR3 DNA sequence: TGTGCCAGCAACCAGGCTATGAACACTGAAGCTTTCTTT.

The CDR3 sequence: CALSLVGFYVAGGADTQYF. The CDR3 DNA follows: TGTGCCCTCAGTTTAGTGGGCTTTTACGTCGCGGGGGGAGCGGATACGCAGTATTTT. This chain connects TRBV12-3 or TRBV12-4 to TRBJ2-3; 8 positions agree with TRBD2. This CDR3 has 19 amino acids. Trimming took 11 bases from V and 6 from J; bases not matched to a gene: 28.

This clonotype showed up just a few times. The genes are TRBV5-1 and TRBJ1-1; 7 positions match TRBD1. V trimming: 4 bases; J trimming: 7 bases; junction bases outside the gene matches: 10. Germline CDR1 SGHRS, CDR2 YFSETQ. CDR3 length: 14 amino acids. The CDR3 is CASSNGQVLGEAFF. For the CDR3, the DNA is TGCGCCAGCAGCAACGGACAGGTTTTAGGTGAAGCTTTCTTT.

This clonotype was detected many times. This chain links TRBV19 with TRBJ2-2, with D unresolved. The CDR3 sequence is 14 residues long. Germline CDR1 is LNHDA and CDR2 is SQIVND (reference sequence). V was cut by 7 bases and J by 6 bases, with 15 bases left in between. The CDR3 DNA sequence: TGTGCCAGTACCCGCGTTAGTAATGCCGGGGAGCTGTTTTTT. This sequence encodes CASTRVSNAGELFF.

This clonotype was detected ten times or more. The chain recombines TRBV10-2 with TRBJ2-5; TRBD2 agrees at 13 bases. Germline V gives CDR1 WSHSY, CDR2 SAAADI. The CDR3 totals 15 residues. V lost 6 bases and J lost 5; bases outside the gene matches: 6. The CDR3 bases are TGCGCCAGCAGCCTCGGACTAGCGGGAGTGGAGACCCAGTACTTC. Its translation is CASSLGLAGVETQYF.

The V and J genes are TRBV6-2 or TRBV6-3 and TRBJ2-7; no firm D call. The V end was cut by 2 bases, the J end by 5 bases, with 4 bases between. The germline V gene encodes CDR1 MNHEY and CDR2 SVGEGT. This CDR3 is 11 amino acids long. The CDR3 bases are TGTGCCAGCAGTTACAGAAACGAGCAGTACTTC. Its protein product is CASSYRNEQYF.

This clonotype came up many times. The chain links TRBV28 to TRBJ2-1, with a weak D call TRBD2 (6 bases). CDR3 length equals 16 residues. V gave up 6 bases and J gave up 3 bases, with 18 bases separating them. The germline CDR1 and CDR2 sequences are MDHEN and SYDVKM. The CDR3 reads CASSPPRGEDYNEQFF. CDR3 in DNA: TGTGCCAGCAGCCCTCCCCGCGGGGAGGACTACAATGAGCAGTTCTTC.

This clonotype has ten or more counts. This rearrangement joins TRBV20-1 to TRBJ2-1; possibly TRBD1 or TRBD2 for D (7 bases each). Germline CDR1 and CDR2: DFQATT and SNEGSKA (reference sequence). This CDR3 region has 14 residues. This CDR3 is CSPKGAGDYNEQFF. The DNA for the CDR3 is TGCAGCCCCAAGGGGGCGGGAGACTACAATGAGCAGTTCTTC.

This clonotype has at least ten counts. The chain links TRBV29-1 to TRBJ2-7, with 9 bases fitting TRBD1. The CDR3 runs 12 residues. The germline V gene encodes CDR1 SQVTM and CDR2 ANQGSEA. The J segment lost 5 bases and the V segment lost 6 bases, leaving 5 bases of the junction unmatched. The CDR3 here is CSVRDRAHEQYF. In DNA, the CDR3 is TGCAGCGTCCGGGACAGGGCCCACGAGCAGTACTTC.

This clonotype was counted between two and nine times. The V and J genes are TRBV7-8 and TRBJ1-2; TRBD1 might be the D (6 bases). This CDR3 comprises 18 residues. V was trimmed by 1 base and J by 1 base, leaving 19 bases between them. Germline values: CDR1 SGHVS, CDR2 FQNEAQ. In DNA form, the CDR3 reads TGTGCCAGCAGCTTAGAGGGGGGCGGCGGCCTCTTTAACTATGGCTACACCTTC. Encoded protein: CASSLEGGGGLFNYGYTF.

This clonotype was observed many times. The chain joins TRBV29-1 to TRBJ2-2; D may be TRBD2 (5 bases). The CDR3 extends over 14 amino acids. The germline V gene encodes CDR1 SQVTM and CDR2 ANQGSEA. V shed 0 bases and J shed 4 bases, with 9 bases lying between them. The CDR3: CSVEDLAGTGELFF. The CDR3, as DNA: TGCAGCGTTGAAGATCTAGCTGGCACCGGGGAGCTGTTTTTT.

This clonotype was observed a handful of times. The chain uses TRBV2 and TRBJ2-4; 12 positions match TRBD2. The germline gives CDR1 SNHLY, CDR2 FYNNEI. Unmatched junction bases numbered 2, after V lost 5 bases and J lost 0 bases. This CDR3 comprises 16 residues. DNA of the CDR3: TGTGCCAGCAGTCAGACTAGCGGGAGAGCCAAAAACATTCAGTACTTC. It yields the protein CASSQTSGRAKNIQYF.

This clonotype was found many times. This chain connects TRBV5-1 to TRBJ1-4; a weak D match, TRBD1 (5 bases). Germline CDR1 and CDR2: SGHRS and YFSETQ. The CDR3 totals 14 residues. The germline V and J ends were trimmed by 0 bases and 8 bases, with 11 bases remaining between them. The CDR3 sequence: CASSLGGIGEKLFF. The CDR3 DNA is TGCGCCAGCAGCTTGGGGGGCATCGGAGAAAAACTGTTTTTT.

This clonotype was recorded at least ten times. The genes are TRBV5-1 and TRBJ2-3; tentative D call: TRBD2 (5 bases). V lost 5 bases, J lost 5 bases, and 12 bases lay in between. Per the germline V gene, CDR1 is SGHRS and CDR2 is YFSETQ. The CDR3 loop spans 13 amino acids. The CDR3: CASRPDWGDTQYF. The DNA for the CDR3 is TGCGCCAGCAGGCCGGACTGGGGAGATACGCAGTATTTT.

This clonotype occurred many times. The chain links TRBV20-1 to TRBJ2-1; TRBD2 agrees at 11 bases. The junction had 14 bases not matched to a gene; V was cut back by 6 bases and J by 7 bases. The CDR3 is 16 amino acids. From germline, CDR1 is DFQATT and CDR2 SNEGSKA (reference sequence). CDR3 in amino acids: CSAEPRLAGGLNEQFF. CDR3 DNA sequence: TGCAGTGCGGAGCCCCGTCTAGCGGGAGGACTTAATGAGCAGTTCTTC.

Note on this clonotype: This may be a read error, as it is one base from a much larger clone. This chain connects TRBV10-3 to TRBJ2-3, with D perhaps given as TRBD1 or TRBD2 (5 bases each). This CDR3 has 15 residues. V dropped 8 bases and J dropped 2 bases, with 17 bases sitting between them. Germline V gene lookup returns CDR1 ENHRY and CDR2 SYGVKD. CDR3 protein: CAIGRRGEVTDTQYF. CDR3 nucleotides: TGTGCCATCGGGCGAAGGGGAGAGGTCACAGATACGCAGTATTTT.

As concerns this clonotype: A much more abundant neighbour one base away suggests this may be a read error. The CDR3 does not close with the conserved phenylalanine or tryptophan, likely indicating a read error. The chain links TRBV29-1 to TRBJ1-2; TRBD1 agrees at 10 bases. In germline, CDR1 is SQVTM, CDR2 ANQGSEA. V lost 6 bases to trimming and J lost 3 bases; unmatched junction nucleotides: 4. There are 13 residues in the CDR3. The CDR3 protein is CSVGGTGDYGYTL. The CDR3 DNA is TGCAGCGTCGGGGGGACAGGGGACTATGGCTACACCTTA.

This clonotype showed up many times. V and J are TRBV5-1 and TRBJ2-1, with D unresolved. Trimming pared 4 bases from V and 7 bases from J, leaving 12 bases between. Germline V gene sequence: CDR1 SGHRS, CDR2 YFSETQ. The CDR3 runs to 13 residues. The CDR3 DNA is TGCGCCAGCAGCCTGGCCGAGGTAAATGAGCAGTTCTTC. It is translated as CASSLAEVNEQFF.

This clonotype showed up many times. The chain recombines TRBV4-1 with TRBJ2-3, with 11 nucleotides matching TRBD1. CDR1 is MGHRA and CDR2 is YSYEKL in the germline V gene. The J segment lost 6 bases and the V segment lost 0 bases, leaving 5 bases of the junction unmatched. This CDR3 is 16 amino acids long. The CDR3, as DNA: TGCGCCAGCAGCCAAGATTGGGACAGGGGGGGCGATACGCAGTATTTT. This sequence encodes CASSQDWDRGGDTQYF.

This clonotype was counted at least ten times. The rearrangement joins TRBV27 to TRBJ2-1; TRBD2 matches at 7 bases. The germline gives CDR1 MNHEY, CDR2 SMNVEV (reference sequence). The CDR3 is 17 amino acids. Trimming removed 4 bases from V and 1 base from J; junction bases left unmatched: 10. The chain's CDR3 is CASSSLLAADSYNEQFF. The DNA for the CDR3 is TGTGCCAGCAGTTCTCTCCTAGCGGCAGATTCCTACAATGAGCAGTTCTTC.

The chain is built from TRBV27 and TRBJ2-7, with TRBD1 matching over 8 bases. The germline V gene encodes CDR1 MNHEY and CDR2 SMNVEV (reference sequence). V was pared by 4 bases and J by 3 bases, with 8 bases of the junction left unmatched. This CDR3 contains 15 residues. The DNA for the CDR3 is TGTGCCAGCAGTTCAGGGACAGGTTTAGGCTACGAGCAGTACTTC. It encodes CASSSGTGLGYEQYF.